A single sample gave rise to the 19 T cell receptor beta chains below, sequenced in a study of T cell repertoires in aging, cancer and after chemotherapy. A mixed TRB-A/B primer pool amplified rearranged TRB by multiplex touch-down PCR. TCRdb used MiXCR to reprocess the multiplex PCR reads, holding one entry per CDR3 protein. The table lists thousands of distinct CDR3 sequences, approximately 25% of them singletons. TCR beta rearrangements were amplified from peripheral blood genomic DNA. Sequenced input: blood. These receptors were obtained from a human donor with a blood cancer.

The chain is built from TRBV7-9 and TRBJ1-5; no reliable D call. CDR1 and CDR2 from the germline V gene are SEHNR and FQNEAQ (reference sequence). CDR3 length: 18 residues. Trimming left V 4 bases short and J 3 bases short, with 22 bases between. In DNA, the CDR3 is TGTGCCAGCAGCTATTTCCCCCCCCAAGAGACCAACAATCAGCCCCAGCATTTT. Translated: CASSYFPPQETNNQPQHF.

The gene calls are TRBV28 and TRBJ2-2; D remains ambiguous. V was shortened by 3 bases and J by 3 bases, with 11 bases between the two germline ends. The CDR3 is made up of 15 amino acids. Per germline, CDR1 MDHEN and CDR2 SYDVKM. CDR3 amino acids: CASSFTGLYTGELFF. The DNA for the CDR3 is TGTGCCAGCAGTTTTACCGGGTTATACACCGGGGAGCTGTTTTTT.

The chain couples TRBV6-6 to TRBJ1-2; tentatively, D is TRBD1 (6 bases). The germline CDR1 and CDR2 sequences are MNHNY and SVGAGI (reference sequence). This CDR3 is built from 12 residues. Trimming shortened V by 6 bases and J by 14 bases, and 19 bases separated the two germline ends. The CDR3 here is CASSSSTGGWTF. The CDR3 DNA sequence: TGTGCCAGCAGCTCATCGACAGGAGGCTGGACCTTC.

This clonotype was counted only a few times. This chain connects TRBV19 to TRBJ1-1; 7 bases fit TRBD1. Germline V CDR1 and CDR2: LNHDA, SQIVND (reference sequence). The CDR3 is 15 amino acids. Trimming cost V 5 bases and J 5 bases; bases outside gene matches: 11. CDR3 protein: CASSLAQGMGTEAFF. CDR3 DNA: TGTGCCAGTAGTCTCGCACAGGGGATGGGAACTGAAGCTTTCTTT.

This clonotype is labeled medium-sized (0.01 to 0.1%). The chain combines TRBV6-6 with TRBJ2-7, with D possibly matching TRBD2 (5 bases). Germline values: CDR1 MNHNY, CDR2 SVGAGI (reference sequence). The ends were cut back, 4 bases at V and 6 bases at J, with 13 bases in the middle. CDR3 size: 13 residues. The CDR3 spells CASSSRGFLEQYF. Written as DNA, the CDR3 is TGTGCCAGCAGTTCCCGGGGTTTCCTCGAGCAGTACTTC.

The DNA of the CDR3 is TGTGCCAGTAGTATAGTTTGGGGACAGAGCACAGATACGCAGTATTTT. It encodes CASSIVWGQSTDTQYF. The chain uses TRBV19 and TRBJ2-3, with TRBD1 identical over 7 bases. This CDR3 is 16 amino acids long. V shed 1 base and J 0 bases; nucleotides not matched to a gene: 4. Germline CDR1 LNHDA, CDR2 SQIVND (reference sequence).

This clonotype is labeled medium-sized. The V gene is TRBV13, the J gene TRBJ2-7; possible D gene TRBD1, 5 bases. V lost 4 bases and J lost 3, with 10 bases in between. Germline CDR1 PRHDT, CDR2 FYEKMQ (reference sequence). This CDR3 contains 13 residues. The CDR3 DNA is TGTGCCAGCAGCTCCTCGACAGACTACGAGCAGTACTTC. Encoded protein: CASSSSTDYEQYF.

This clonotype came up a few times. The chain uses TRBV21-1 and TRBJ2-6. TRBV21-1 corresponds to a pseudogene. This CDR3 region has 16 residues. The CDR3: CASIRRGASGANVLTF. CDR3 bases: TGTGCCAGCATCCGCAGAGGAGCCTCTGGGGCCAACGTCCTGACTTTC.

This clonotype qualifies as medium-sized. The chain links TRBV19 to TRBJ1-6; 9 nucleotides line up with TRBD1. V trimming: 2 bases; J trimming: 10 bases; junction bases outside the gene matches: 6. Germline V CDR1 and CDR2: LNHDA, SQIVND (reference sequence). The CDR3 length is 15 residues. Written as DNA, the CDR3 is TGTGCCAGTAGTATACTCGGACAGGGGATGTCACCCCTCCACTTT. This codes for CASSILGQGMSPLHF.

This clonotype was counted at least ten times. The rearrangement links TRBV7-9 to TRBJ1-1; 9 bases are shared with TRBD1. There are 16 residues in the CDR3. The V segment lost 5 bases and the J segment 0 bases; nucleotides outside the gene matches: 7. Germline loops: CDR1 SEHNR, CDR2 FQNEAQ (reference sequence). The CDR3 protein is CASSPRTGAMNTEAFF. Written as DNA, the CDR3 is TGTGCCAGCAGCCCTAGGACAGGGGCCATGAACACTGAAGCTTTCTTT.

The chain recombines TRBV12-3 or TRBV12-4 with TRBJ2-3; D is undetermined. CDR3 length equals 17 residues. V gave up 3 bases and J gave up 1 base, with 17 bases separating them. The CDR3 region is CASSFVRRGSGTDTQYF. Here the CDR3 DNA reads TGTGCCAGCAGTTTTGTCAGACGAGGTTCGGGCACAGATACGCAGTATTTT.

As DNA, the CDR3 is TGTGCCAGCACCACAAAGGGCTACAGCCCCAACACTGAAGCTTTCTTT. Translating gives CASTTKGYSPNTEAFF. The chain couples TRBV6-1 to TRBJ1-1, with D hard to call. Trimming removed 7 bases from V and 2 bases from J, with 20 bases in between. Germline V gene sequence: CDR1 MNHNS, CDR2 SASEGT. The CDR3 covers 16 residues.

This clonotype was detected a few times. This chain uses TRBV7-9 with TRBJ2-3; TRBD1 or TRBD2 may be the D gene (6 bases each). There are 14 residues in the CDR3. Germline values: CDR1 SEHNR, CDR2 FQNEAQ (reference sequence). The V end lost 1 base, the J end lost 3 bases, and 8 bases lay between the germline ends. CDR3 bases: TGTGCCAGCAGCTTAGTAGGGGGGACAGATACGCAGTATTTT. It specifies CASSLVGGTDTQYF.

V is TRBV28 and J is TRBJ1-2; D call uncertain. CDR3 length: 13 amino acids. From germline, CDR1 is MDHEN and CDR2 SYDVKM. V lost 7 bases to trimming and J lost 3 bases, with 12 bases between them. Written as DNA, the CDR3 is TGTGCCAGCAAGCGGGAGTCGGACTATGGCTACACCTTC. This encodes CASKRESDYGYTF.

This clonotype was picked up a small number of times. The CDR3 here is CASSQSGGNSPLHF. CDR3 nucleotides: TGCGCCAGCAGCCAATCAGGGGGGAATTCACCCCTCCACTTT. The V gene is TRBV4-3, the J gene TRBJ1-6; 7 bases agree with TRBD1. CDR3 size: 14 residues. V shed 2 bases, J shed 7 bases, and the junction held 2 bases outside the gene matches. Germline lookup yields CDR1 LGHNA and CDR2 YSLEER.

By proportion, this clonotype is medium-sized. The rearrangement links TRBV19 to TRBJ1-3; D gene unclear. CDR3 length equals 13 residues. Germline V gene lookup returns CDR1 LNHDA and CDR2 SQIVND (reference sequence). V was clipped by 8 bases and J by 2 bases, with 10 bases between them. Here the CDR3 reads CASALATGNTIYF. The CDR3 region has the DNA TGTGCCAGTGCCCTCGCCACTGGAAACACCATATATTTT.

Relative to its sample, this clonotype is medium-sized. The chain links TRBV6-1 to TRBJ2-7, with TRBD1 matching 9 bases. V was pared by 3 bases and J by 4 bases, with 10 bases of the junction left unmatched. The CDR3 is made up of 16 amino acids. The V gene's germline CDR1 is MNHNS and CDR2 SASEGT. The chain's CDR3 is CASSDQTGTGMYEQYF. The CDR3 DNA sequence: TGTGCCAGCAGTGATCAGACCGGGACAGGGATGTACGAGCAGTACTTC.

The chain joins TRBV5-1 to TRBJ2-2; unclear D gene. V was pared by 0 bases and J by 1 base, with 4 bases between. The CDR3 has 14 residues. Germline V gives CDR1 SGHRS, CDR2 YFSETQ. Here the CDR3 DNA reads TGCGCCAGCAGCTTGGAAGGGAACACCGGGGAGCTGTTTTTT. This codes for CASSLEGNTGELFF. Drawing the rest from reference TRBV5-1 and TRBJ2-2, the complete variable domain is KAGVTQTPRYLIKTRGQQVTLSCSPISGHRSVSWYQQTPGQGLQFLFEYFSETQRNKGNFPGRFSGRQFSNSRSEMNVSTLELGDSALYLCASSLEGNTGELFFGEGSRLTVL.

The rearrangement joins TRBV18 to TRBJ2-7, with TRBD1 matching 10 bases. Germline trimming cut 0 bases from V and 5 bases from J; bases unmatched to any gene: 4. Germline-derived CDR1 and CDR2 are KGHSH and LQKENI. The CDR3 consists of 15 residues. The CDR3 here is CASSPPGTGVNEQYF. The CDR3 DNA reads TGTGCCAGCTCACCACCGGGGACAGGGGTCAACGAGCAGTACTTC.